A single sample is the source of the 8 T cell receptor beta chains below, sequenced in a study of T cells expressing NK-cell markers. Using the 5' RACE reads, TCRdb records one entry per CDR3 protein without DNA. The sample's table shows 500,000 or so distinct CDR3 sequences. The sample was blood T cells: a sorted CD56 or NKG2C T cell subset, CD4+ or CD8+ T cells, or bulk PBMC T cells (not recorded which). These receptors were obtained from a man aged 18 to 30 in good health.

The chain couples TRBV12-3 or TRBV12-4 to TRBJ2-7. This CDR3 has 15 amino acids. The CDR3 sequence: CASSFRVLNIYEQYF.

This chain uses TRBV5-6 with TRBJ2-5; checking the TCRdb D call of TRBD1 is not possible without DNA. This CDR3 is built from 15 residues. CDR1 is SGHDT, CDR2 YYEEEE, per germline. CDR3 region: CASSGGPNSQETQYF.

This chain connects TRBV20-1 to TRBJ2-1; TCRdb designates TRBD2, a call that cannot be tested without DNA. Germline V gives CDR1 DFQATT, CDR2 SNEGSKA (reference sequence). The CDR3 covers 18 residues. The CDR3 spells CSARKREALNVWGSEQFF.

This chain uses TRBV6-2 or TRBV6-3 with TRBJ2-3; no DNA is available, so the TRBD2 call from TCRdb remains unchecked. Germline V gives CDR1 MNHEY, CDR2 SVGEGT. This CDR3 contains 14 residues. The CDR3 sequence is CASSGRERADTQYF.

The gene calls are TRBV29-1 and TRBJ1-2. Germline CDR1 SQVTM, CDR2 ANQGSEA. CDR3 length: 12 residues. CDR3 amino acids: CSVADINYGYTF.

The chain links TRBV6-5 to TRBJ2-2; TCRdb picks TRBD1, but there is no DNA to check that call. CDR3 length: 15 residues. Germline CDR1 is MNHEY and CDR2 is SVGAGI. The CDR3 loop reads CASSYGGQVSGELFF.

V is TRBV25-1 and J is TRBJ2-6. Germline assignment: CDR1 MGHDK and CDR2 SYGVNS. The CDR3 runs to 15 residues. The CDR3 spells CASSGRGSGANVLTF.

The CDR3 here is CASSPEGAQYSPLHF. The gene calls are TRBV11-2 and TRBJ1-6; no DNA is available, so the TRBD1 call from TCRdb remains unchecked. CDR1 is SGHAT and CDR2 is FQNNGV in the germline V gene. CDR3 length equals 15 residues.